This is a list of T cell receptor beta chains from one sample in a study of control samples from healthy donors and cancer patients. Repertoires were generated with immunoSEQ multiplex PCR, while TCRdb's copy carries only in-frame clones and drops some. The repertoire holds just over 150,000 clones, with around nine tenths as singletons. Input material: blood. The receptors here all came from a man aged 25 to 40 in good health. Each CDR3 is given with its conserved first and last residue. Each record gives: CDR3 protein, J gene, clone size, V gene. The size entry is marked missing in some rows and otherwise reads once, few, many or a size class.

CDR3aa: CASSLGRLADHNEQFF
j_gene: TRBJ2-1
abundance: NA
v_gene: TRBV7-9

CDR3aa: CASSQVSGGPYNEQFF
j_gene: TRBJ2-1
abundance: NA
v_gene: TRBV3-1/TRBV3-2

CDR3aa: CASRMENSGNTIYF
j_gene: TRBJ1-3
abundance: NA
v_gene: TRBV6-1

CDR3aa: CASSVQGLYNEQFF
j_gene: TRBJ2-1
abundance: NA
v_gene: TRBV6-2/TRBV6-3

CDR3aa: CASSSIIEQFF
j_gene: TRBJ2-1
abundance: NA
v_gene: TRBV6-5

CDR3aa: CASSQDREGGNTIYF
j_gene: TRBJ1-3
abundance: once
v_gene: TRBV4-2

CDR3aa: CASSVGTGTETQYF
j_gene: TRBJ2-5
abundance: NA
v_gene: TRBV9

CDR3aa: CASTSEGLGYYEQYF
j_gene: TRBJ2-7
abundance: NA
v_gene: TRBV28

CDR3aa: CASSSTGGTNEKLFF
j_gene: TRBJ1-4
abundance: NA
v_gene: TRBV7-2

CDR3aa: CASSPRYEQYF
j_gene: TRBJ2-7
abundance: NA
v_gene: TRBV6-2/TRBV6-3

CDR3aa: CASSFWNTEAFF
j_gene: TRBJ1-1
abundance: NA
v_gene: TRBV12-3/TRBV12-4

CDR3aa: CASSSLLGDNEQFF
j_gene: TRBJ2-1
abundance: NA
v_gene: TRBV5-1

CDR3aa: CASSLEANTGELFF
j_gene: TRBJ2-2
abundance: NA
v_gene: TRBV7-2

CDR3aa: CASSRDTSVRNSPLHF
j_gene: TRBJ1-6
abundance: NA
v_gene: TRBV5-4

CDR3aa: CASSLGGRREAFF
j_gene: TRBJ1-1
abundance: once
v_gene: TRBV7-3

CDR3aa: CASSTQGPLSTDTQYF
j_gene: TRBJ2-3
abundance: NA
v_gene: TRBV27

CDR3aa: CATSAEGSGGGYTF
j_gene: TRBJ1-2
abundance: NA
v_gene: TRBV24-1

CDR3aa: CASGRASRPQHF
j_gene: TRBJ1-5
abundance: NA
v_gene: TRBV19

CDR3aa: CASTGKGKEETQYF
j_gene: TRBJ2-5
abundance: once
v_gene: TRBV2

CDR3aa: CSAAVGQGNGYTF
j_gene: TRBJ1-2
abundance: NA
v_gene: TRBV29-1

CDR3aa: CASRLLRSDNEQFF
j_gene: TRBJ2-1
abundance: NA
v_gene: TRBV7-2

CDR3aa: CASTQGLNGYTF
j_gene: TRBJ1-2
abundance: NA
v_gene: TRBV28

CDR3aa: CASSPRSSPSGDTQYF
j_gene: TRBJ2-3
abundance: NA
v_gene: TRBV5-8

CDR3aa: CASSLVSGEYGYTF
j_gene: TRBJ1-2
abundance: NA
v_gene: TRBV5-1

CDR3aa: CASNGGTSYEQYF
j_gene: TRBJ2-7
abundance: NA
v_gene: TRBV2

CDR3aa: CASSLGGTVLYEQYF
j_gene: TRBJ2-7
abundance: NA
v_gene: TRBV27

CDR3aa: CASSSSNYYEQYF
j_gene: TRBJ2-7
abundance: NA
v_gene: TRBV5-5

CDR3aa: CASSFRAEATEAFF
j_gene: TRBJ1-1
abundance: few
v_gene: TRBV5-1

CDR3aa: CSVDLNRLTDTQYF
j_gene: TRBJ2-3
abundance: NA
v_gene: TRBV29-1

CDR3aa: CSVDNGPTYGYTF
j_gene: TRBJ1-2
abundance: NA
v_gene: TRBV29-1

CDR3aa: CATSTSGVNEQFF
j_gene: TRBJ2-1
abundance: NA
v_gene: TRBV28

CDR3aa: CASSVSGGTQETQYF
j_gene: TRBJ2-5
abundance: NA
v_gene: TRBV9

CDR3aa: CASSTLQGRTEAFF
j_gene: TRBJ1-1
abundance: NA
v_gene: TRBV19

CDR3aa: CASSLLSWRGGANVLTF
j_gene: TRBJ2-6
abundance: NA
v_gene: TRBV5-6

CDR3aa: CASSAGELSIKETQYF
j_gene: TRBJ2-5
abundance: NA
v_gene: TRBV5-6

CDR3aa: CAIRSNPGSSYNSPLHF
j_gene: TRBJ1-6
abundance: NA
v_gene: TRBV10-3

CDR3aa: CATSSSARQETQYF
j_gene: TRBJ2-5
abundance: NA
v_gene: TRBV15

CDR3aa: CASSQNQGGNSPLHF
j_gene: TRBJ1-6
abundance: few
v_gene: TRBV3-1/TRBV3-2

CDR3aa: CASSPFNTGELFF
j_gene: TRBJ2-2
abundance: NA
v_gene: TRBV7-9

CDR3aa: CASSWGRSATNEKLFF
j_gene: TRBJ1-4
abundance: NA
v_gene: TRBV7-9

CDR3aa: CASSFWDVNSPLHF
j_gene: TRBJ1-6
abundance: NA
v_gene: TRBV27

CDR3aa: CASSLTWTSGSSYNEQFF
j_gene: TRBJ2-1
abundance: NA
v_gene: TRBV7-3

CDR3aa: CASSQGSGDLYNEQFF
j_gene: TRBJ2-1
abundance: NA
v_gene: TRBV4-3

CDR3aa: CASSQSPWARGEATNEKLFF
j_gene: TRBJ1-4
abundance: NA
v_gene: TRBV23-1

CDR3aa: CASSLLTVIGGELFF
j_gene: TRBJ2-2
abundance: NA
v_gene: TRBV5-5

CDR3aa: CASSPGTVGGQYF
j_gene: TRBJ2-7
abundance: NA
v_gene: TRBV3-1/TRBV3-2

CDR3aa: CASSQGAADYEQYF
j_gene: TRBJ2-7
abundance: NA
v_gene: TRBV7-9

CDR3aa: CASSIQGPYEQYF
j_gene: TRBJ2-7
abundance: NA
v_gene: TRBV27

CDR3aa: CASSQGSTDGYTF
j_gene: TRBJ1-2
abundance: NA
v_gene: TRBV3-1/TRBV3-2

CDR3aa: CASSRTGYTGDTEAFF
j_gene: TRBJ1-1
abundance: NA
v_gene: TRBV5-1

CDR3aa: CASSQGIAGSSSYEQYF
j_gene: TRBJ2-7
abundance: NA
v_gene: TRBV4-2

CDR3aa: CASRVDRGATYEQYF
j_gene: TRBJ2-7
abundance: NA
v_gene: TRBV28